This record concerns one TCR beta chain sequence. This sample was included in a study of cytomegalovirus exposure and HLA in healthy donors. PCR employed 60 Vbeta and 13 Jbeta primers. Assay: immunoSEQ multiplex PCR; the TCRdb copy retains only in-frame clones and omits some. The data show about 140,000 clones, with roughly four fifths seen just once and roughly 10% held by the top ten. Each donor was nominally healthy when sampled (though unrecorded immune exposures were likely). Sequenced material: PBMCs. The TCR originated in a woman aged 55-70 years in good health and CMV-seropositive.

In DNA form, the CDR3 reads TGTGCCAGCAGCTTGGTGGCCGGACAGCATGAAGCTTTCTTT. Its translation: CASSLVAGQHEAFF. This sequence joins TRBV5-6 and TRBJ1-1; weak D call: TRBD1 (6 bases). CDR1 and CDR2 from the germline V gene are SGHDT and YYEEEE. The CDR3 covers 14 residues. Trimming cost V 0 bases and J 7 bases, with 13 bases left between them.